The clone carrying this TCR beta chain was found many times. The CDR3 sequence is 14 residues long. Germline V CDR1 and CDR2: LNHDA, SQIVND (reference sequence). Trimming cost V 3 bases and J 2 bases, with 9 bases left between them. Amplified regions were TCR beta CDR3 sequences from RNA transcripts. HTBI primers were used for first-round RT-PCR of the TCR CDR3. MiXCR was run by TCRdb on the multiplex PCR reads, yielding one entry per CDR3 protein. Of roughly 580,000 distinct CDR3 sequences in the sample, approximately 15% are singletons; the top ten hold 5% to 7%. The record originates from a study of T cells in Graves' hyperthyroidism and ophthalmopathy. Uncontrolled infection, other autoimmune disease, pregnancy or lactation led to exclusion. Together with thyroid ultrasound, orbital computed tomography, serum thyroxine and TRAb, clinical symptoms were used for diagnoses. PBMCs came from around 9.7 ml fresh peripheral blood.

Sequenced material: blood. The TCR sequence derives from a woman aged 25 to 39 with Graves' hyperthyroidism that later progressed to Graves' ophthalmopathy. The chain couples TRBV19 to TRBJ2-3, with D unclear. The CDR3 is CASSMRRITDTQYF. CDR3 sequence (DNA): TGTGCCAGTAGTATGAGGCGGATCACAGATACGCAGTATTTT.